This passage covers 18 T cell receptor beta chains from one sample sequenced in a study of technical replicates of blood from a few donors. Only in-frame clones appear in the TCRdb table, and some are missing; sequencing was by immunoSEQ multiplex PCR. Of some 90,000 clones listed, about 95% were seen once; the top ten hold approximately 0.36%. The specimen sequenced was T cells isolated from PBMCs. These receptors originate from a human donor in good health.

This CDR3 is CASSWGQGGYNEQFF. The CDR3 nucleotides read TGTGCCAGCAGCTGGGGACAGGGGGGATACAATGAGCAGTTCTTC. The chain recombines TRBV5-4 with TRBJ2-1, with 11 bases fitting TRBD1. CDR1 and CDR2 (germline): SGHNT, YYREEE (reference sequence). The CDR3 runs 15 residues. V was clipped by 3 bases and J by 4 bases; unmatched bases: 3.

This rearrangement joins TRBV4-1 to TRBJ1-1, with D tentatively TRBD1 (5 bases). Trimming took 3 bases from V and 5 from J, leaving 13 bases between them. This CDR3 is 14 amino acids long. Germline-derived CDR1 and CDR2 are MGHRA and YSYEKL. The CDR3 region is CASSHRVSKTEAFF. In DNA, the CDR3 is TGCGCCAGCAGCCACAGGGTGTCGAAGACTGAAGCTTTCTTT.

This chain joins TRBV5-5 and TRBJ1-5; weak D call: TRBD1 (6 bases). The germline V and J ends were trimmed by 4 bases and 1 base, with 12 bases remaining between them. Germline V lookup: CDR1 SGHKS, CDR2 YYEKEE (reference sequence). The CDR3 spans 15 residues. CDR3 DNA: TGTGCCAGCAGCGAGGGACATTTGAGCAATCAGCCCCAGCATTTT. It translates to CASSEGHLSNQPQHF.

The V and J genes are TRBV25-1 and TRBJ2-5; 9 nucleotides agree with TRBD1. With 4 bases clipped from V and 3 bases from J, the junction kept 3 bases outside the gene matches. CDR1 is MGHDK, CDR2 SYGVNS, per germline. CDR3 size: 14 residues. DNA of the CDR3: TGTGCCAGCAGTGGCTGGACAGGGGAAGAGACCCAGTACTTC. Its protein product is CASSGWTGEETQYF.

The chain employs TRBV27 and TRBJ2-7; TRBD2 might be the D (6 bases). This CDR3 has 14 residues. CDR1 and CDR2 (germline): MNHEY, SMNVEV (reference sequence). The V gene lost 5 bases and the J gene lost 3 bases, with 14 bases spanning the gap. CDR3 nucleotide sequence: TGTGCCAGCAGTGTGGCGGGAAGTGGCTACGAGCAGTACTTC. Protein sequence: CASSVAGSGYEQYF.

The V gene is TRBV5-1, the J gene TRBJ2-5; TRBD1 agrees at 9 bases. Germline loops: CDR1 SGHRS, CDR2 YFSETQ. There are 14 residues in the CDR3. Trimming took 4 bases from V and 4 from J; bases not matched to a gene: 5. CDR3 DNA: TGCGCCAGCAGCGTACGACAGGGGGGAGAGACCCAGTACTTC. Its protein is CASSVRQGGETQYF.

The chain employs TRBV4-1 and TRBJ1-4; 8 bases align to TRBD1. CDR1 is MGHRA, CDR2 YSYEKL, per germline. V shed 1 base and J 3 bases; nucleotides not matched to a gene: 4. The CDR3 has 16 amino acids. In nucleotides, the CDR3 is TGCGCCAGCAGCCAAGCTCCGGGACAGGCTAATGAAAAACTGTTTTTT. It is translated as CASSQAPGQANEKLFF.

The chain joins TRBV7-3 to TRBJ1-4; D possibly corresponds to TRBD1 (6 bases). Germline assignment: CDR1 SGHTA and CDR2 FQGTGA. The V end lost 0 bases, the J end lost 8 bases, and 10 bases lay between the germline ends. The CDR3 has 14 amino acids. For the CDR3, the DNA is TGTGCCAGCAGCTTAACAGGGGGACGAGAAAAACTGTTTTTT. Translating gives CASSLTGGREKLFF.

This chain uses TRBV7-9 with TRBJ1-2; possibly TRBD1 for D (6 bases). This CDR3 contains 13 residues. Trimming left V 1 base short and J 4 bases short, with 7 bases between. CDR1 SEHNR and CDR2 FQNEAQ come from the germline V gene (reference sequence). The CDR3: CASSLGTVYGYTF. CDR3 DNA sequence: TGTGCCAGCAGCTTAGGGACAGTCTATGGCTACACCTTC.

In this sample, this clone turned up once. This chain links TRBV20-1 with TRBJ1-2; TRBD1 is a possible D gene (5 bases). The CDR3 loop spans 11 amino acids. The V gene's germline CDR1 is DFQATT and CDR2 SNEGSKA (reference sequence). The V end was cut by 2 bases, the J end by 4 bases, with 5 bases between. CDR3 amino acids: CSARQGYGYTF. In DNA, the CDR3 is TGCAGTGCTAGACAGGGCTATGGCTACACCTTC.

The chain has TRBV6-1 and TRBJ2-5; a possible D gene is TRBD2 (6 bases). The CDR3 contains 17 residues. Germline lookup yields CDR1 MNHNS and CDR2 SASEGT. V was trimmed by 0 bases and J by 9 bases, leaving 23 bases between them. CDR3 region: CASSEALVAASPLPQYF. CDR3 coding DNA: TGTGCCAGCAGTGAAGCGCTAGTAGCGGCATCCCCGTTGCCCCAGTACTTC.

This rearrangement joins TRBV7-3 to TRBJ2-2; possible D gene TRBD1, 5 bases. The CDR3 spans 13 residues. V lost 5 bases to trimming and J lost 6 bases, with 10 bases between them. Germline-derived CDR1 and CDR2 are SGHTA and FQGTGA. CDR3 sequence reads: CASSPVTAGELFF. In DNA, the CDR3 is TGTGCCAGCAGCCCGGTGACAGCCGGGGAGCTGTTTTTT.

V is TRBV28 and J is TRBJ1-1; perhaps TRBD1 as D (6 bases). The CDR3 length is 14 residues. V was trimmed by 3 bases and J by 1 base, leaving 9 bases between them. CDR1 and CDR2 (germline): MDHEN, SYDVKM. The CDR3 reads CASSLGGANTEAFF. DNA of the CDR3: TGTGCCAGCAGTTTGGGGGGGGCGAACACTGAAGCTTTCTTT.

The gene calls are TRBV7-2 and TRBJ2-3, with a weak D call TRBD1 (7 bases). The germline gives CDR1 SGHTA, CDR2 FQGNSA. Trimming cost V 0 bases and J 2 bases, with 12 bases left between them. The CDR3 length is 16 residues. The CDR3 sequence is CASSLAGGGFTDTQYF. DNA of the CDR3: TGTGCCAGCAGCTTAGCTGGAGGGGGCTTCACAGATACGCAGTATTTT.

The chain combines TRBV4-3 with TRBJ2-3; D possibly corresponds to TRBD2 (6 bases). Germline CDR1 LGHNA, CDR2 YSLEER. This CDR3 has 15 amino acids. The V end was cut by 0 bases, the J end by 4 bases, with 11 bases between. CDR3 bases: TGCGCCAGCAGCCAAGAAGGGGACTCGTCAGATACGCAGTATTTT. Translation: CASSQEGDSSDTQYF.

The chain couples TRBV14 to TRBJ2-3; 9 nucleotides agree with TRBD2. The junction had 19 bases not matched to a gene; V was cut back by 0 bases and J by 3 bases. Germline CDR1 is SGHDN and CDR2 is FVKESK. The CDR3 has 21 residues. The CDR3 sequence: CASSQDGVAGDLGPWTDTQYF. The DNA of the CDR3 is TGTGCCAGCAGCCAAGATGGAGTAGCGGGAGATTTGGGTCCCTGGACAGATACGCAGTATTTT.

This sequence joins TRBV5-1 and TRBJ2-3, with D unresolved. Between the trimmed V and J ends, which lost 9 bases and 3 bases, there was a span of 5 bases. CDR1 is SGHRS and CDR2 is YFSETQ in the germline V gene. The CDR3 is 10 residues long. The CDR3 region has the DNA TGCGCCACCCTGACAGATACGCAGTATTTT. Translated: CATLTDTQYF.

The chain links TRBV7-3 to TRBJ2-6; perhaps TRBD2 as D (5 bases). The V end lost 5 bases, the J end lost 4 bases, and 12 bases lay between the germline ends. Germline V gene data show CDR1 as SGHTA and CDR2 as FQGTGA. The CDR3 runs 15 residues. The CDR3: CASSPRPGGANVLTF. The CDR3 DNA reads as TGTGCCAGCAGCCCCAGACCGGGGGGGGCCAACGTCCTGACTTTC.